The 32 T cell receptor beta chains presented below share a single source sample, sequenced in a study of blood T cell repertoires in COVID-19. The repertoire was sequenced with immunoSEQ multiplex PCR; TCRdb's copy has only in-frame clones and lacks some. The sample consists of some 200,000 clones, around four fifths of them appearing once. The sample comprised peripheral blood. These receptors were taken from a woman at least 80 years old with COVID-19, enrolled during active disease.

This chain links TRBV6-5 with TRBJ1-2; no clear D gene. The CDR3 extends over 13 amino acids. The ends were cut back, 0 bases at V and 8 bases at J, with 10 bases in the middle. Germline V gene sequence: CDR1 MNHEY, CDR2 SVGAGI. The CDR3 protein is CASSYSTGSGYTF. The CDR3 bases are TGTGCCAGCAGTTACTCGACTGGCAGCGGCTACACCTTC.

V usage is TRBV6-4 and J usage is TRBJ1-5; D is possibly TRBD1 (5 bases). This CDR3 comprises 14 residues. V shed 3 bases and J shed 9 bases, with 15 bases lying between them. The V gene's germline CDR1 is MRHNA and CDR2 SNTAGT. This CDR3 reads CASSEGPGIPPQHF. CDR3 DNA sequence: TGTGCCAGCAGTGAAGGGCCAGGGATCCCGCCCCAGCATTTT.

The chain couples TRBV6-2 or TRBV6-3 to TRBJ2-2; a weak D match, TRBD2 (5 bases). Germline lookup yields CDR1 MNHEY and CDR2 SVGEGT. CDR3 length equals 13 residues. V gave up 6 bases and J gave up 6 bases, with 11 bases separating them. CDR3 loop: CASSKLDPGELFF. The CDR3 nucleotides read TGTGCCAGCAGCAAACTAGATCCCGGGGAGCTGTTTTTT.

This CDR3 is CASSQWTGGNTIYF. Written as DNA, the CDR3 is TGTGCCAGCAGTCAGTGGACAGGGGGAAACACCATATATTTT. This chain uses TRBV6-5 with TRBJ1-3, with 8 bases lining up with TRBD1. CDR1 is MNHEY, CDR2 SVGAGI, per germline. The CDR3 is made up of 14 amino acids. Trimming took 5 bases from V and 4 from J; bases not matched to a gene: 4.

This clone occurred a few times. V gene TRBV27 combines with J gene TRBJ1-6; 7 nucleotides agree with TRBD1. V was clipped by 4 bases and J by 9 bases; unmatched bases: 6. The CDR3 is made up of 14 amino acids. Germline assignment: CDR1 MNHEY and CDR2 SMNVEV (reference sequence). CDR3 sequence reads: CASSSRDRVSPLHF. CDR3 nucleotide sequence: TGTGCCAGCAGTTCCCGGGACAGAGTTTCACCCCTCCACTTT.

V and J are TRBV5-5 and TRBJ2-4; tentatively, D is TRBD2 (5 bases). This CDR3 region has 16 residues. V lost 0 bases and J lost 6, with 16 bases in between. Germline CDR1 reads SGHKS; CDR2 reads YYEKEE (reference sequence). In DNA form, the CDR3 reads TGTGCCAGCAGCTTGGTAGGCAGGACTTTCGCAAACATTCAGTACTTC. It encodes CASSLVGRTFANIQYF.

V and J are TRBV10-3 and TRBJ1-2, with a tentative D call TRBD1 (5 bases). Germline values: CDR1 ENHRY, CDR2 SYGVKD. Trimming shortened V by 2 bases and J by 2 bases, and 9 bases separated the two germline ends. This CDR3 is 14 amino acids long. The DNA of the CDR3 is TGTGCCATCAGTGAGAGGGGCGCAAACTATGGCTACACCTTC. Translating gives CAISERGANYGYTF.

V and J are TRBV7-3 and TRBJ2-7; TRBD1 matches at 9 bases. Germline V gives CDR1 SGHTA, CDR2 FQGTGA. The CDR3 consists of 14 residues. Trimming at V came to 5 bases and at J to 3 bases, leaving 5 bases not matched to a gene. The CDR3 bases are TGTGCCAGCAGCCCCGGGACAGGGTACTACGAGCAGTACTTC. This codes for CASSPGTGYYEQYF.

This clone has just one count. The chain recombines TRBV19 with TRBJ1-2, with unresolved D. The CDR3 covers 15 residues. Germline V lookup: CDR1 LNHDA, CDR2 SQIVND (reference sequence). V lost 6 bases to trimming and J lost 2 bases, with 16 bases between them. The CDR3: CASSRELGQNYGYTF. The CDR3 DNA follows: TGTGCCAGTAGCCGGGAGCTGGGTCAGAACTATGGCTACACCTTC.

This clone was observed a single time. This rearrangement joins TRBV10-3 to TRBJ2-3, with no clear D. V was trimmed by 6 bases and J by 3 bases, leaving 13 bases between them. This CDR3 region has 14 residues. Germline V gives CDR1 ENHRY, CDR2 SYGVKD. CDR3 DNA sequence: TGTGCCATCAGGCCGGCCCTAGGAACAGATACGCAGTATTTT. Its translation is CAIRPALGTDTQYF.

The chain carries TRBV3-1 (or the pseudogene TRBV3-2) and TRBJ2-3, with 7 positions matching TRBD2. Germline V CDR1 and CDR2: LGHDT, YNNKEL (reference sequence). The V gene end was trimmed by 4 bases and the J gene end by 2 bases; junction bases not matched to a gene: 6. This CDR3 is 15 amino acids long. CDR3 amino acids: CASSLSGSYTDTQYF. Here the CDR3 DNA reads TGTGCCAGCAGCCTTAGCGGGTCTTACACAGATACGCAGTATTTT.

V usage is TRBV5-1 and J usage is TRBJ2-3; D is ambiguous. The CDR3 is 16 amino acids. The germline gives CDR1 SGHRS, CDR2 YFSETQ. With 0 bases removed from V and 0 bases from J, the gap between germline ends came to 11 bases. CDR3 loop: CASSLGVVSSTDTQYF. Written as DNA, the CDR3 is TGCGCCAGCAGCTTGGGAGTAGTCTCTAGCACAGATACGCAGTATTTT.

The chain combines TRBV19 with TRBJ2-2, with 7 bases that match TRBD1. Germline trimming cut 6 bases from V and 5 bases from J; bases unmatched to any gene: 15. Germline-derived CDR1 and CDR2 are LNHDA and SQIVND (reference sequence). This CDR3 has 17 residues. The CDR3 loop is CASSRGRGQERTGELFF. The DNA of the CDR3 is TGTGCCAGTAGCCGGGGTCGAGGACAGGAAAGAACCGGGGAGCTGTTTTTT.

The gene calls are TRBV3-1 (or the pseudogene TRBV3-2) and TRBJ1-4; 7 bases align to TRBD1. Germline V gene sequence: CDR1 LGHDT, CDR2 YNNKEL (reference sequence). The CDR3 runs 15 residues. After removal of 4 bases from V and 5 bases from J, the junction contained 7 bases not matched to a gene. The CDR3 DNA is TGTGCCAGCAGCCTTCAGACAGGGAACAATGAAAAACTGTTTTTT. This codes for CASSLQTGNNEKLFF.

The chain recombines TRBV7-2 with TRBJ2-7; 10 nucleotides line up with TRBD2. V was pared by 4 bases and J by 7 bases, with 10 bases of the junction left unmatched. The CDR3 loop spans 15 amino acids. Germline V CDR1 and CDR2: SGHTA, FQGNSA. CDR3 amino acids: CASSSQSGGAGEQYF. For the CDR3, the DNA is TGTGCCAGCAGCTCTCAGAGCGGGGGGGCGGGAGAGCAGTACTTC.

This sequence joins TRBV3-1 (or the pseudogene TRBV3-2) and TRBJ2-5, with TRBD2 identical over 8 bases. Germline loops: CDR1 LGHDT, CDR2 YNNKEL (reference sequence). J gave up 5 bases and V 5 bases, and 13 bases lay outside the gene matches. CDR3 length: 16 amino acids. The CDR3 is CASSYPSGGRGETQYF. CDR3 nucleotide sequence: TGTGCCAGCAGCTACCCAAGCGGGGGCAGAGGGGAGACCCAGTACTTC.

The chain links TRBV5-1 to TRBJ2-7; 13 nucleotides align to TRBD2. Germline-derived CDR1 and CDR2 are SGHRS and YFSETQ. The ends lost 4 bases at V and 5 bases at J; junction bases unmatched: 3. The CDR3 covers 14 residues. The CDR3 DNA reads TGCGCCAGCAGCCCAGGACTAGCGGGGGACGAGCAGTACTTC. Amino acids: CASSPGLAGDEQYF. The full variable domain, rest sourced from reference TRBV5-1 and TRBJ2-7, is KAGVTQTPRYLIKTRGQQVTLSCSPISGHRSVSWYQQTPGQGLQFLFEYFSETQRNKGNFPGRFSGRQFSNSRSEMNVSTLELGDSALYLCASSPGLAGDEQYFGPGTRLTVT.

This clone was picked up a small number of times. V and J are TRBV30 and TRBJ2-4, with 7 bases matching TRBD1. Germline V lookup: CDR1 GTSNPN, CDR2 SVGIG (reference sequence). The CDR3 is made up of 15 amino acids. V was clipped by 2 bases and J by 2 bases; unmatched bases: 6. The CDR3 spells CAWSPPTGTKNIQYF. CDR3 in DNA: TGTGCCTGGAGTCCACCGACAGGGACCAAAAACATTCAGTACTTC. Drawing the rest from reference TRBV30 and TRBJ2-4, the complete variable domain is SQTIHQWPATLVQPVGSPLSLECTVEGTSNPNLYWYRQAAGRGLQLLFYSVGIGQISSEVPQNLSASRPQDRQFILSSKKLLLSDSGFYLCAWSPPTGTKNIQYFGAGTRLSVL.

This chain connects TRBV7-6 to TRBJ2-1; tentatively, D is TRBD1 (5 bases). This CDR3 comprises 16 residues. The germline gives CDR1 SGHVS, CDR2 FNYEAQ. The V end lost 1 base, the J end lost 7 bases, and 17 bases lay between the germline ends. The CDR3 loop is CASSLEAQGGKNEQFF. CDR3 nucleotide sequence: TGTGCCAGCAGCTTAGAGGCGCAGGGCGGTAAGAATGAGCAGTTCTTC.

The rearrangement uses TRBV5-4 and TRBJ1-6, with 8 nucleotides matching TRBD1. Per the germline V gene, CDR1 is SGHNT and CDR2 is YYREEE (reference sequence). With 4 bases clipped from V and 10 bases from J, the junction kept 7 bases outside the gene matches. The CDR3 consists of 14 residues. CDR3 DNA: TGTGCCAGCAGCACCCTGACAGGGGAATCACCCCTCCACTTT. Its translation: CASSTLTGESPLHF.

This chain uses TRBV5-1 with TRBJ2-2, with 13 positions matching TRBD2. CDR1 is SGHRS, CDR2 YFSETQ, per germline. The CDR3 runs 17 residues. V shed 2 bases and J 3 bases; nucleotides not matched to a gene: 4. The CDR3 bases are TGCGCCAGCAGCTTACTAGCGGGGGGGCCAGACACCGGGGAGCTGTTTTTT. Its translation: CASSLLAGGPDTGELFF.

The chain joins TRBV18 to TRBJ2-7; the match to TRBD1 covers 7 bases. Trimming removed 2 bases from V and 4 bases from J; junction bases left unmatched: 11. The CDR3 covers 16 residues. Germline lookup yields CDR1 KGHSH and CDR2 LQKENI. The CDR3 DNA follows: TGTGCCAGCTCACCAGCTGAGAGGGGGCGAGCGTACGAGCAGTACTTC. Residues: CASSPAERGRAYEQYF.

This clone has only one observation. The chain carries TRBV10-3 and TRBJ2-7; D is possibly TRBD1 (6 bases). Germline loops: CDR1 ENHRY, CDR2 SYGVKD. The ends were cut back, 6 bases at V and 3 bases at J, with 12 bases in the middle. The CDR3 length is 13 residues. This CDR3 is CAIRQGTDYEQYV. CDR3 coding DNA: TGTGCCATCAGGCAGGGGACGGACTACGAGCAGTACGTC.

This chain uses TRBV3-1 (or the pseudogene TRBV3-2) with TRBJ1-2; 9 nucleotides align to TRBD1. This CDR3 is 13 amino acids long. From germline, CDR1 is LGHDT and CDR2 YNNKEL (reference sequence). V shed 4 bases and J 7 bases; nucleotides not matched to a gene: 4. Here the CDR3 DNA reads TGTGCCAGCAGCCCCCGGGACAGGGCTGGCTACACCTTC. As protein: CASSPRDRAGYTF.

The chain is built from TRBV9 and TRBJ2-3; tentatively, D is TRBD1 (6 bases). Per the germline V gene, CDR1 is SGDLS and CDR2 is YYNGEE. The CDR3 has 16 residues. Trimming removed 4 bases at V and 1 base at J, with 16 bases between. CDR3 DNA sequence: TGTGCCAGCAGCCTCCGAAGGGACACGGGCACAGATACGCAGTATTTT. Amino acids: CASSLRRDTGTDTQYF.

This chain joins TRBV12-2 and TRBJ2-5; the table gives TRBD1 as D, unverified against the DNA. TRBV12-2 is labeled a pseudogene. The CDR3 length is 15 residues. CDR3 residues: CASREQGVSQETQYF. CDR3 DNA sequence: TGTGCAAGTCGCGAGCAGGGGGTTTCCCAAGAGACCCAGTACTTC.

This sequence joins TRBV19 and TRBJ1-5; 8 bases are a match to TRBD1. Germline V gene data show CDR1 as LNHDA and CDR2 as SQIVND (reference sequence). The CDR3 loop spans 14 amino acids. With V trimmed by 3 bases and J by 5 bases, 3 bases remained unmatched. The CDR3 sequence: CASSIPGGHQPQHF. The CDR3 coding sequence is TGTGCCAGTAGTATCCCAGGGGGCCATCAGCCCCAGCATTTT.

The rearrangement links TRBV3-1 (or the pseudogene TRBV3-2) to TRBJ1-1; no definite D call. CDR3 length equals 13 residues. From germline, CDR1 is LGHDT and CDR2 YNNKEL (reference sequence). The germline V and J ends were trimmed by 1 base and 6 bases, with 9 bases remaining between them. For the CDR3, the DNA is TGTGCCAGCAGCCAAGTTGCCAGGTCTGAAGCTTTCTTT. It yields the protein CASSQVARSEAFF.

The chain links TRBV7-3 to TRBJ2-7; D unresolved. The CDR3 is 13 amino acids. The germline gives CDR1 SGHTA, CDR2 FQGTGA. V was shortened by 2 bases and J by 6 bases, with 11 bases between the two germline ends. The CDR3: CASSLYSVSEQYF. The CDR3 coding sequence is TGTGCCAGCAGCTTATATTCTGTGAGCGAGCAGTACTTC.

V gene TRBV4-2 combines with J gene TRBJ2-5; 12 positions match TRBD2. From germline, CDR1 is LGHNA and CDR2 YNFKEQ. V lost 0 bases, J lost 1 base, and 6 bases stayed unmatched. The CDR3 spans 18 residues. This CDR3 reads CASSQDPLAGGRQETQYF. The CDR3 DNA reads as TGTGCCAGCAGCCAAGATCCCCTAGCGGGGGGGCGCCAAGAGACCCAGTACTTC.

The V gene is TRBV29-1, the J gene TRBJ1-1; D possibly corresponds to TRBD1 (6 bases). CDR1 and CDR2 from the germline V gene are SQVTM and ANQGSEA. V shed 7 bases and J shed 7 bases, with 13 bases lying between them. This CDR3 is 11 amino acids long. The CDR3 DNA follows: TGCAGCGCCACAGGGAGTGGTGAAGCTTTCTTT. Amino acid sequence: CSATGSGEAFF.

This clone was recorded a few times. The gene calls are TRBV25-1 and TRBJ2-7; possibly TRBD1 for D (6 bases). Between the trimmed V and J ends, which lost 3 bases and 0 bases, there was a span of 12 bases. Germline V gene lookup returns CDR1 MGHDK and CDR2 SYGVNS. The CDR3 totals 15 residues. The DNA for the CDR3 is TGTGCCAGCAGTGATGACAGGAGGAGCTCCTACGAGCAGTACTTC. Translated: CASSDDRRSSYEQYF.